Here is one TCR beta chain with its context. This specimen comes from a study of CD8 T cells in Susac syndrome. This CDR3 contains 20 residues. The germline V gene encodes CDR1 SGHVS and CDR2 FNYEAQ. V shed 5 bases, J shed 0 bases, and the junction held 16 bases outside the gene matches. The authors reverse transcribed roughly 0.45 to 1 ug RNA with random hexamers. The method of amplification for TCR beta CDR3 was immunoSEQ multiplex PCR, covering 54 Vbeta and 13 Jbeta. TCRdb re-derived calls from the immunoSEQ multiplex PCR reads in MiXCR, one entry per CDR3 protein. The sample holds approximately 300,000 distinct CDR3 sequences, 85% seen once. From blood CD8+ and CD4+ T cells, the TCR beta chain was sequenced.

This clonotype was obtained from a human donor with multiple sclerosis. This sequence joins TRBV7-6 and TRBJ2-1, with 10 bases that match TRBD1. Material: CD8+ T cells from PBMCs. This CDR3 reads CASSNQRAGQGFGSYNEQFF. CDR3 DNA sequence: TGTGCCAGCAGCAACCAGCGTGCGGGACAGGGGTTCGGCTCCTACAATGAGCAGTTCTTC. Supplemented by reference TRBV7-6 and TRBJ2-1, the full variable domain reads GAGVSQSPRYKVTKRGQDVALRCDPISGHVSLYWYRQALGQGPEFLTYFNYEAQQDKSGLPNDRFSAERPEGSISTLTIQRTEQRDSAMYRCASSNQRAGQGFGSYNEQFFGPGTRLTVL.